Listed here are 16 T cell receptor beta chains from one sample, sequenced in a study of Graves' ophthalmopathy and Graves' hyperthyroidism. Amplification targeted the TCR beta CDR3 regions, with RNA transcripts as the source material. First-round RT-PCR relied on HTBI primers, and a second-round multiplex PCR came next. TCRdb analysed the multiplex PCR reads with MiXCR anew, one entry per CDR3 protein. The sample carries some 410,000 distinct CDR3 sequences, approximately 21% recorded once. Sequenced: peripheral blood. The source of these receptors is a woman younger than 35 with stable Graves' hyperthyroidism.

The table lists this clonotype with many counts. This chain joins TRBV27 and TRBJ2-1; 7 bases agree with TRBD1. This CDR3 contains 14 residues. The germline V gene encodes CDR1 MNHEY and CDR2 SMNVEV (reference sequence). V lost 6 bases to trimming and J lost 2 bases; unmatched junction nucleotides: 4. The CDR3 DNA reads TGTGCCAGCAGCACCGGGACAGCCTACAATGAGCAGTTCTTC. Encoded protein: CASSTGTAYNEQFF.

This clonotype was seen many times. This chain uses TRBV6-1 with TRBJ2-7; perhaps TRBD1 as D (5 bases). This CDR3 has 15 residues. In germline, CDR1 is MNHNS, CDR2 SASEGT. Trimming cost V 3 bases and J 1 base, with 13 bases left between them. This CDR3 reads CASSDQRQLSYEQYF. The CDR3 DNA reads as TGTGCCAGCAGTGATCAGAGACAGTTGTCCTACGAGCAGTACTTC.

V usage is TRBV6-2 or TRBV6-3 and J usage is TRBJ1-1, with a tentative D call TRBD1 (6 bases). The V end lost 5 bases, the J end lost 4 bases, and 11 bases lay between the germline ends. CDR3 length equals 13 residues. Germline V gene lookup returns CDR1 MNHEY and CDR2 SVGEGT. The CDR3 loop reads CASSPWGRTEAFF. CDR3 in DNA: TGTGCCAGCAGTCCCTGGGGGCGCACTGAAGCTTTCTTT.

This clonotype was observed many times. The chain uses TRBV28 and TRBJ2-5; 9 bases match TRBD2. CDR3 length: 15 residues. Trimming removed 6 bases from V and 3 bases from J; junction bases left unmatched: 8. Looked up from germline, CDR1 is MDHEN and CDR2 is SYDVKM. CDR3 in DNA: TGTGCCAGCAGCGCCTGGACTAGCGAGGAAGAGACCCAGTACTTC. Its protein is CASSAWTSEEETQYF.

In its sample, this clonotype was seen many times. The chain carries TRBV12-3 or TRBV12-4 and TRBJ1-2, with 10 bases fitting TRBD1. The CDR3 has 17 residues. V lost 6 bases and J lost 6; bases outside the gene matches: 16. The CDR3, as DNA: TGTGCCAGCAGCCCCTCAGGGTGGACAGGGGGGACGAATGGCTACACCTTC. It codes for CASSPSGWTGGTNGYTF.

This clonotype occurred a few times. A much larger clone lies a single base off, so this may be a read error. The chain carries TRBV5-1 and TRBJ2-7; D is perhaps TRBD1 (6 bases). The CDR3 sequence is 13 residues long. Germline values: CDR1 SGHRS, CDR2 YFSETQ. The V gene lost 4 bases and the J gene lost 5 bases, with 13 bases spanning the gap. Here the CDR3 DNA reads TGCGCCAGCAGCCCCGGGACACTTAACGAGCAGTACTTC. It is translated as CASSPGTLNEQYF.

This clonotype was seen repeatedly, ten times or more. CDR3 region: CASSTDRKVWVYEQYF. CDR3 nucleotides: TGTGCCAGCAGCACGGACAGGAAAGTTTGGGTGTACGAGCAGTACTTC. This chain connects TRBV11-2 to TRBJ2-7; 7 nucleotides agree with TRBD1. Germline loops: CDR1 SGHAT, CDR2 FQNNGV. V gave up 5 bases and J gave up 4 bases; unmatched junction bases: 14. This CDR3 has 16 residues.

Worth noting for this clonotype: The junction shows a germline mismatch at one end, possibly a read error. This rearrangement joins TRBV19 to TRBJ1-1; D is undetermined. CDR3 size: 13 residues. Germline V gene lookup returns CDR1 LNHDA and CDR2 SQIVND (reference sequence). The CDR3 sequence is CASSPSENAEAFF. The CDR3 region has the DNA TGTGCCAGTAGCCCGAGTGAGAACGCTGAAGCTTTCTTT.

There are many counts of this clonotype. The CDR3 loop is CATPTIITYEQYF. Here the CDR3 DNA reads TGTGCCACCCCGACTATCATCACGTACGAGCAGTACTTC. The rearrangement joins TRBV5-6 to TRBJ2-7, with a weak D call TRBD2 (5 bases). This CDR3 comprises 13 residues. V was pared by 9 bases and J by 4 bases, with 17 bases between. Per the germline V gene, CDR1 is SGHDT and CDR2 is YYEEEE.

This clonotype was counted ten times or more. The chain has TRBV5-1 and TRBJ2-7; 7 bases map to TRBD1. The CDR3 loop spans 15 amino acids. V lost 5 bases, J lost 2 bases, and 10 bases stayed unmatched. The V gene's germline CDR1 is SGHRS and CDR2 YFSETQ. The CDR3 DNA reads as TGCGCCAGCAGGGAGGATGGGACAGTGACCTACGAGCAGTACTTC. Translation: CASREDGTVTYEQYF.

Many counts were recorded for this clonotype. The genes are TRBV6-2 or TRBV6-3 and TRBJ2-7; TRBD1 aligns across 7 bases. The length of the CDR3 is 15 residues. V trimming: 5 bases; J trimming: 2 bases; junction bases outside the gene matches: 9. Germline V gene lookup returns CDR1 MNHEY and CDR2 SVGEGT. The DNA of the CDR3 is TGTGCCAGCAGTGGGATAGGACAGGTGGCCTACGAGCAGTACTTC. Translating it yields CASSGIGQVAYEQYF.

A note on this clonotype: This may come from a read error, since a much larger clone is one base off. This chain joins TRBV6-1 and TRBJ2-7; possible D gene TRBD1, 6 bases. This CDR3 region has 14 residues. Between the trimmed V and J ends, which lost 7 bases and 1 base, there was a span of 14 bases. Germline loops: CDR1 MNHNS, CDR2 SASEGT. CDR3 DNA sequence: TGTGCCAGCAACCTGGGACATCGATCCTACGAGCAGTACTTC. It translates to CASNLGHRSYEQYF.

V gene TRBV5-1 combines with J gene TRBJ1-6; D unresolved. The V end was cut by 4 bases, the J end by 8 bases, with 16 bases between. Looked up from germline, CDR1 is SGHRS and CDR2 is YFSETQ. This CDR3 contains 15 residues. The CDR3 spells CASSPLPAADSPLHF. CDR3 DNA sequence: TGCGCCAGCAGCCCACTCCCTGCGGCGGATTCACCCCTCCACTTT.

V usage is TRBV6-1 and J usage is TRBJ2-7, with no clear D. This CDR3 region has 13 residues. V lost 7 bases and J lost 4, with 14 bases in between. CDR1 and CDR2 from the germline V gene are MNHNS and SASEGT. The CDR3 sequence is CASTPRQDYEQYF. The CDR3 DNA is TGTGCCAGCACCCCCCGCCAGGATTACGAGCAGTACTTC.

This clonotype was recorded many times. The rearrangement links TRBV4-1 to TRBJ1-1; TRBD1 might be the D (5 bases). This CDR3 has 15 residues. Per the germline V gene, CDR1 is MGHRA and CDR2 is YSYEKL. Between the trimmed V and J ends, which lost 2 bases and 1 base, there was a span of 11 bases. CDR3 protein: CASSQKIRENTEAFF. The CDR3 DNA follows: TGCGCCAGCAGCCAAAAAATCAGGGAGAACACTGAAGCTTTCTTT.

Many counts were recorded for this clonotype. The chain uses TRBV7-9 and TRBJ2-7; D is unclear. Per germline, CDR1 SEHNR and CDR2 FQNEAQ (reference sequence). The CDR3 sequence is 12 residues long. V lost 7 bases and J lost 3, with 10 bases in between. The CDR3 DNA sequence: TGTGCCAGCACAGAAGAGGACTACGAGCAGTACTTC. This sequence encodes CASTEEDYEQYF.